Sequencing of this T cell receptor beta chain was carried out in a study of Ad26.COV2.S vaccination and SARS-CoV-2 variants. Study details: Into the muscle, Ad26.COV2.S was dosed once or twice, 56 days apart.

The germline CDR1 and CDR2 sequences are SQVTM and ANQGSEA. V lost 6 bases to trimming and J lost 4 bases; unmatched junction nucleotides: 2. The CDR3 contains 13 residues. Treatment denoted: about 20 received Ad26.COV2.S at low or high dose, single or two shots; roughly five received placebo; per-sample allocation not given. Day 63 following the first vaccine or placebo injection was when the samples were taken. This table comes from immunoSEQ multiplex PCR, and its TCRdb copy is limited to in-frame clones, with some not included. The sample records around 300,000 clones, roughly nine tenths being singletons.

The V and J genes are TRBV29-1 and TRBJ2-1; 11 nucleotides agree with TRBD2. The source was peripheral blood, collected in a trial of Ad26.COV2.S vaccine versus placebo. This TCR was sampled from a person between 18 and 65 years old who received the Ad26.COV2.S COVID-19 vaccine or a placebo. The CDR3 nucleotides read TGCAGCGTGGGGACTAGCGGATACAATGAGCAGTTCTTC. Translation: CSVGTSGYNEQFF.